This is a list of T cell receptor beta chains from one sample in a study of regulatory T cells in long-lasting Graves disease. Using its own MiXCR run on the multiplex PCR reads, TCRdb lists one record per CDR3 protein. The repertoire holds about 470,000 distinct CDR3 sequences, less than 25% seen once, with 7.8% in the top ten. The sequencing here drew on peripheral blood mononuclear cells (PBMCs), taken when the disease was refractory, from a patient treated with antithyroid drugs. The receptors were gathered from a female donor with Graves disease. Each CDR3 is given with its conserved first and last residue. D genes are given only for firm matches. Expanded clones get a size class; other rows say once, few or many, or leave the size out.

few	NA	TRBJ2-5	TRBV4-2	CASSQEAYQETQYF	TGTGCCAGCAGCCAAGAGGCGTACCAAGAGACCCAGTACTTC
NA	TRBD1	TRBJ1-5	TRBV12-3/TRBV12-4	CASIGQGLNQPQHF	TGTGCCAGCATTGGACAGGGGCTCAACCAGCCCCAGCATTTT
few	TRBD1	TRBJ2-5	TRBV10-3	CAISGTGIQETQYF	TGTGCCATCAGTGGGACAGGGATCCAAGAGACCCAGTACTTC
many	NA	TRBJ2-7	TRBV28	CASRRVGLRGDEQYF	TGTGCCAGCAGGAGGGTAGGTTTGAGAGGCGACGAGCAGTACTTC
few	NA	TRBJ1-2	TRBV19	CASSTSPAGLYSYTF	TGTGCCAGTAGTACATCCCCGGCGGGACTCTATAGCTACACCTTC
NA	NA	TRBJ2-5	TRBV27	CASSLVSGAETQYF	TGTGCCAGCAGTTTAGTGTCCGGAGCCGAGACCCAGTACTTC
many	TRBD1	TRBJ1-1	TRBV12-3/TRBV12-4	CASRTGEDTEAFF	TGTGCCAGCCGGACAGGGGAGGACACTGAAGCTTTCTTT
many	NA	TRBJ1-4	TRBV28	CASSSEARGPKLFF	TGTGCCAGCAGTTCGGAAGCGCGGGGTCCGAAACTGTTTTTT
NA	NA	TRBJ2-3	TRBV3-1	CASSRETGSRDTQYF	TGTGCCAGCAGCCGAGAGACAGGTAGTCGAGATACGCAGTATTTT
many	NA	TRBJ1-4	TRBV12-3/TRBV12-4	CASSSSGDRVKLFF	TGTGCCAGCAGCAGCTCCGGGGATAGGGTAAAACTGTTTTTT
many	NA	TRBJ2-2	TRBV19	CASSIGQGMGGELFF	TGTGCCAGTAGTATCGGCCAGGGGATGGGCGGGGAGCTGTTTTTT
many	TRBD1	TRBJ1-6	TRBV27	CASSSGQPNFPNSPLHF	TGTGCCAGCAGTTCGGGACAGCCGAACTTCCCTAATTCACCCCTCCACTTT
many	TRBD1	TRBJ1-2	TRBV28	CASRVTGQVPGYTF	TGTGCCAGCAGAGTGACGGGACAGGTTCCAGGCTACACCTTC
many	NA	TRBJ2-7	TRBV20-1	CSARSRLAGTYEQYF	TGCAGTGCTAGATCTAGACTTGCAGGCACCTACGAGCAGTACTTC
NA	NA	TRBJ2-5	TRBV7-9	CASSFTQETQYF	TGTGCCAGCAGCTTTACTCAAGAGACCCAGTACTTC
few	NA	TRBJ1-6	TRBV7-9	CASSLKPGPSNSPLHF	TGTGCCAGCAGCTTAAAGCCAGGGCCATCTAATTCACCCCTCCACTTT
NA	NA	TRBJ2-7	TRBV7-8	CASSSLQGEDEQYF	TGTGCCAGCAGCTCCCTCCAGGGCGAGGACGAGCAGTACTTC
many	TRBD2	TRBJ2-7	TRBV6-1	CASSEAGRDWGSYEQYF	TGTGCCAGCAGTGAAGCGGGGAGGGACTGGGGCTCCTACGAGCAGTACTTC
many	NA	TRBJ2-4	TRBV28	CASSFEGASRIQYF	TGTGCCAGCAGTTTCGAAGGGGCTAGCAGAATTCAGTACTTC
many	NA	TRBJ2-7	TRBV6-1	CASKTGSPLDEQYF	TGTGCCAGCAAAACAGGGTCCCCTCTGGACGAGCAGTACTTC